This T cell receptor beta chain is from a study of shared clonotypes between healthy human individuals. Regarding the study as a whole: Non-shared clonotypes displayed generation probabilities falling below those of clonotypes present in all four donors.

The table came from immunoSEQ multiplex PCR; TCRdb's copy has only in-frame clones and leaves some out. The table lists about 2 million clones, approximately 95% of them singletons. The CDR3 is 15 amino acids. Trimming pared 11 bases from V and 7 bases from J, leaving 26 bases between. Looked up from germline, CDR1 is SEHNR and CDR2 is FQNEAQ (reference sequence). Caucasian adults living in Nashville, Tennessee, provided all samples. Naive CD45RA+ and memory CD45RA-negative subsets were split from CD4+ cells. A word on this clone: As yet, its antigen is unknown.

This receptor was obtained from a man between 18 and 29 years old in good health. The chain employs TRBV7-9 and TRBJ1-2; D perhaps matches TRBD1 (5 bases). The specimen sequenced was naive CD4+ T cells sorted from blood. Documented subset: CD45RA+ positively selected. The CDR3 DNA reads TGTGCCTCGGGAAGGCCTGGGCAGGGCGGATCTGGCTACACCTTC. Residues: CASGRPGQGGSGYTF.